This TCR beta chain was captured by sequencing in a study of T cell changes during pregnancy in multiple sclerosis. Produced via immunoSEQ multiplex PCR; TCRdb's table is partial and in-frame only. The sample lists over 80,000 clones, about nine tenths occurring once. The V gene lost 10 bases and the J gene lost 6 bases, with 26 bases spanning the gap. The germline V gene has CDR1 LNHDA and CDR2 SQIVND (reference sequence). The CDR3 has 16 residues. V is TRBV19 and J is TRBJ2-3; possibly TRBD2 for D (6 bases). The TCR originated in a female donor in good health, enrolled as a control in a pregnancy study. The sequenced sample was peripheral blood, obtained in the second trimester of pregnancy. In DNA, the CDR3 is TGTGCCAATCTAACTGGGGGTTTAGGGACTCCGGATACGCAGTATTTT. It is translated as CANLTGGLGTPDTQYF.